The T cell receptor (beta chain) described here comes from a study of T cell changes during pregnancy in multiple sclerosis. Libraries were prepared by immunoSEQ multiplex PCR; TCRdb keeps only in-frame clonotypes and omits some of them. The profile shows under 80,000 clones, roughly 90% of them singletons. Germline V gene lookup returns CDR1 SGDLS and CDR2 YYNGEE. Trimming pared 3 bases from V and 2 bases from J, leaving 8 bases between. This CDR3 comprises 14 residues. The sequences come from peripheral blood, collected in the second trimester of pregnancy. The source is a female donor with multiple sclerosis, enrolled in a pregnancy study. The chain is built from TRBV9 and TRBJ2-2; D may be TRBD2 (5 bases). The CDR3 DNA reads TGTGCCAGCAGCGCTCCGGGAAACACCGGGGAGCTGTTTTTT. Protein product: CASSAPGNTGELFF.